A selection of T cell receptor beta chains follows, all from one sample in a study of cytomegalovirus exposure and HLA in healthy donors. Data came from immunoSEQ multiplex PCR; TCRdb stores just in-frame clones and leaves some out. The table for this sample gives about 140,000 clones. The specimen was PBMCs. The source of these receptors is a woman under 30 in good health and CMV-seronegative. CDR3s include the opening cysteine and the closing phenylalanine or tryptophan. The D gene is left open where the match is weak.

cdr3_length	j_call	v_call	d_call	cdr3_nt	cdr3_aa
14	TRBJ1-2	TRBV7-2	.	TGTGCCAGCACCCTCCTGGGGGGGGTGAATGGCTACACCTTC	CASTLLGGVNGYTF
13	TRBJ2-1	TRBV12-5	.	TGTGCTAGTGGTTTGGTATATAGTAATGAGCAGTTCTTC	CASGLVYSNEQFF
14	TRBJ1-1	TRBV19	.	TGTGCCAGTAGTATCAGGGCACTGAACACTGAAGCTTTCTTT	CASSIRALNTEAFF
16	TRBJ2-1	TRBV6-6	TRBD2	TGTGCCAGCAGCTTAACTAGCGGGAGCTCCTACAATGAGCAGTTCTTC	CASSLTSGSSYNEQFF
15	TRBJ2-1	TRBV27	TRBD2	TGTGCCACCCTGATGAGCGGGAGTTATTACAATGAGCAGTTCTTC	CATLMSGSYYNEQFF
16	TRBJ1-6	TRBV2	.	TGTGCCAGCAGTGAACGAGGAGGGTCCTATAATTCACCCCTCCACTTT	CASSERGGSYNSPLHF
16	TRBJ2-7	TRBV10-3	TRBD2	TGTGCCATCAGTGAGTCGCGAGCGGGAGGAGCCTACGAGCAGTACTTC	CAISESRAGGAYEQYF
15	TRBJ1-1	TRBV10-3	TRBD1	TGTGCCATCAGTGAACCCGGGACAGGGAACACTGAAGCTTTCTTT	CAISEPGTGNTEAFF
14	TRBJ2-2	TRBV10-1	TRBD1	TGCGCCAGCAGGGACAGGATGGACACCGGGGAGCTGTTTTTT	CASRDRMDTGELFF
16	TRBJ2-7	TRBV28	.	TGTGCCAGCAGTTTATATTCGGCCAGGGGATCCTACGAGCAGTACTTC	CASSLYSARGSYEQYF
13	TRBJ1-1	TRBV7-9	TRBD1	TGTGCCAGCAGCGCAGACAGGGGGACTGAAGCTTTCTTT	CASSADRGTEAFF
15	TRBJ2-2	TRBV7-3	TRBD2	TGTGCCAGCAGCTTAGCGGGAGGGATTACCGGGGAGCTGTTTTTT	CASSLAGGITGELFF
14	TRBJ2-5	TRBV7-7	.	TGTGCTAGCAGTCTAGCCCATAACCCAGAGACCCAGTACTTC	CASSLAHNPETQYF
13	TRBJ1-6	TRBV6-5	.	TGTGCCAGCAGTAGGGGGGGAAATTCACCCCTCCACTTT	CASSRGGNSPLHF
14	TRBJ2-7	TRBV5-4	TRBD2	TGTGCCAGCAGCTCCGGGACTAGGGACTACGAGCAGTACTTC	CASSSGTRDYEQYF
14	TRBJ1-1	TRBV7-9	TRBD1	TGTGCCAGCAGCTCAACAGGGGGGAACACTGAAGCTTTCTTT	CASSSTGGNTEAFF
15	TRBJ2-5	TRBV6-1	.	TGTGCCAGCAGCGCTTACAGGGCGATACAAGAGACCCAGTACTTC	CASSAYRAIQETQYF
17	TRBJ1-2	TRBV5-1	.	TGCGCCAGCAGCTTGCTTCGGGAGGGGCGGACTAACTATGGCTACACCTTC	CASSLLREGRTNYGYTF
16	TRBJ2-2	TRBV7-2	TRBD1	TGTGCCAGCAGCTTAGCGAATACAGGGGCGACCGGGGAGCTGTTTTTT	CASSLANTGATGELFF
13	TRBJ1-2	TRBV27	TRBD1	TGTGCCAGCAGTTCAGGGGGGACCTATGGCTACACCTTC	CASSSGGTYGYTF
15	TRBJ1-2	TRBV6-5	TRBD1	TGTGCCAGCAGCCCTAGTCCGGGACAGATCTATGGCTACACCTTC	CASSPSPGQIYGYTF
11	TRBJ1-1	TRBV10-2	.	TGCGCCAGCAGTGACACGCGTGAAGCTTTCTTT	CASSDTREAFF
17	TRBJ1-2	TRBV14	TRBD1	TGTGCCAGCAGCCAAGGAATCCAGTGGACAGGGCCCTATGGCTACACCTTC	CASSQGIQWTGPYGYTF
16	TRBJ2-3	TRBV9	TRBD2	TGTGCCAGCAGCGTATCATTAGCGGGGAGGGGAGATACGCAGTATTTT	CASSVSLAGRGDTQYF
15	TRBJ2-7	TRBV7-9	TRBD1	TGTGCCAGCAGCTTACGGGACAGGGTCGGGTCCGAGCAGTACTTC	CASSLRDRVGSEQYF
16	TRBJ2-1	TRBV4-2	TRBD2	TGTGCCAGCAGCCAGATTAGCGGGGGTGTTTACAATGAGCAGTTCTTC	CASSQISGGVYNEQFF
14	TRBJ1-1	TRBV5-6	.	TGTGCCAGCAGCTCGGGACACTGGAACACTGAGGCTTTCTTT	CASSSGHWNTEAFF
13	TRBJ2-1	TRBV5-6	.	TGTGCCAGCAGCTCCCCGGACACGTGGGAGCAGTTCTTC	CASSSPDTWEQFF
15	TRBJ1-2	TRBV2	TRBD1	TGTGCCAGCAGCGGACAGGGCTGGGGTGACTATGGCTACACCTTC	CASSGQGWGDYGYTF
13	TRBJ2-7	TRBV6-5	.	TGTGCCAGCTCTGTGGGAGTATCCTACGAGCAGTACTTC	CASSVGVSYEQYF
12	TRBJ1-2	TRBV28	.	TGTGCCAGCAGTTTAGGGGGGTATGGCTACACCTTC	CASSLGGYGYTF
16	TRBJ2-3	TRBV11-3	.	TGTGCCAGCAGCTTAGGGACTGACTATAGCACAGATACGCAGTATTTT	CASSLGTDYSTDTQYF
15	TRBJ2-3	TRBV6-4	.	TGTGCCACTAACCTCCTCGGCAGGCAGACAGATACGCAGTATTTT	CATNLLGRQTDTQYF
15	TRBJ2-2	TRBV5-1	.	TGCGCCAGCAGCTTGGTGGCGGGGAACACCGGGGAGCTGTTTTTT	CASSLVAGNTGELFF
20	TRBJ2-3	TRBV5-1	TRBD2	TGCGCCAGCAGCTTGACCGGTGGCCTAGCGGGGCCCCGGGGGGCAGATACGCAGTATTTT	CASSLTGGLAGPRGADTQYF
16	TRBJ2-5	TRBV6-5	TRBD1	TGTGCCAGCAGTTACTCATCAGGGGGATGGAGAGAGACCCAGTACTTC	CASSYSSGGWRETQYF
15	TRBJ2-1	TRBV5-1	.	TGCGCCAGCAGCTTGGCCACTAGTTCCTACAATGAGCAGTTCTTC	CASSLATSSYNEQFF
13	TRBJ1-1	TRBV27	.	TGTGCCAGCAGTTCCTCGACAGGTGCTGAAGCTTTCTTT	CASSSSTGAEAFF
15	TRBJ2-5	TRBV19	TRBD2	TGTGCCAGTAGTATAGCGGGAGGGAACCAAGAGACCCAGTACTTC	CASSIAGGNQETQYF
18	TRBJ2-7	TRBV11-2	TRBD2	TGTGCCAGCAGCTCCATTTCTCGGACTAGCGGGAGCTCCTACGAGCAGTACTTC	CASSSISRTSGSSYEQYF
12	TRBJ2-1	TRBV2	.	TGTGCCAGGGGGGGGGCTTACAATGAGCAGTTCTTC	CARGGAYNEQFF
16	TRBJ2-3	TRBV5-1	TRBD2	TGCGCCAGCAGCACCGGACTAGCGGGAGAATCAGATACGCAGTATTTT	CASSTGLAGESDTQYF
13	TRBJ1-2	TRBV19	.	TGTGCCAGTAGTATCGCTGTTGACAGACACTACACCTTC	CASSIAVDRHYTF
13	TRBJ2-1	TRBV7-9	.	TGTGCCAGCAGCTCCGGCTCCTACAATGAGCAGTTCTTC	CASSSGSYNEQFF
14	TRBJ2-3	TRBV25-1	.	TGTGCCAGCAGTGAATATGTCATCACAGATACGCAGTATTTT	CASSEYVITDTQYF
15	TRBJ1-2	TRBV15	TRBD1	TGTGCCACCAGCCCCAATTTCGGACAGGGCCTTGGCTACACCTTC	CATSPNFGQGLGYTF
16	TRBJ2-3	TRBV28	TRBD2	TGTGCCAGCAGTTTGGGGCTAGCGGGAGTGGCAGATACGCAGTATTTT	CASSLGLAGVADTQYF